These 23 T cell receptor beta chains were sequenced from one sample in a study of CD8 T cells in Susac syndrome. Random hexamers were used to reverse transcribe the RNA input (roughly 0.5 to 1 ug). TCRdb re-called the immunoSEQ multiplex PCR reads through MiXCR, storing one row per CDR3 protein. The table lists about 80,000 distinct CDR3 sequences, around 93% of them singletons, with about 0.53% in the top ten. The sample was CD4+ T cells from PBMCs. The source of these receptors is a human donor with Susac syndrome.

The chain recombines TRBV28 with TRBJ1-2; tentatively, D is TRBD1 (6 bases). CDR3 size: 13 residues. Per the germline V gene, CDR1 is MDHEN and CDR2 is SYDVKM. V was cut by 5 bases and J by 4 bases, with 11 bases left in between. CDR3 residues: CASSVDSSYGYTF. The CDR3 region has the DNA TGTGCCAGCAGTGTGGACAGTTCCTATGGCTACACCTTC.

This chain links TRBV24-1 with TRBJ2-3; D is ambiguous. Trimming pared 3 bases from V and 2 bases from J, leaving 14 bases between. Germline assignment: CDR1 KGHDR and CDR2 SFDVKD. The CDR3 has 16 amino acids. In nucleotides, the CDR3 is TGTGCCACCAGTGATAGACAATCCCCGACCACAGATACGCAGTATTTT. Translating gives CATSDRQSPTTDTQYF.

The CDR3 is CASRPQGVSYEQYF. CDR3 in DNA: TGTGCCAGCAGGCCTCAGGGGGTCTCCTACGAGCAGTACTTC. The chain couples TRBV12-3 or TRBV12-4 to TRBJ2-7; 7 bases match TRBD1. V trimming: 6 bases; J trimming: 0 bases; junction bases outside the gene matches: 5. The CDR3 covers 14 residues.

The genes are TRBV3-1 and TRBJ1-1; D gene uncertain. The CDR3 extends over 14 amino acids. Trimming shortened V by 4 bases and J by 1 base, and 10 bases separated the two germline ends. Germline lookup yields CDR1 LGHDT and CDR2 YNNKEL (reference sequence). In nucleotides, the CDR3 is TGTGCCAGCAGCCTTTCCGGGAGGAACACTGAAGCTTTCTTT. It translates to CASSLSGRNTEAFF. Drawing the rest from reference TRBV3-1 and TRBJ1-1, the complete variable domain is DTAVSQTPKYLVTQMGNDKSIKCEQNLGHDTMYWYKQDSKKFLKIMFSYNNKELIINETVPNRFSPKSPDKAHLNLHINSLELGDSAVYFCASSLSGRNTEAFFGQGTRLTVV.

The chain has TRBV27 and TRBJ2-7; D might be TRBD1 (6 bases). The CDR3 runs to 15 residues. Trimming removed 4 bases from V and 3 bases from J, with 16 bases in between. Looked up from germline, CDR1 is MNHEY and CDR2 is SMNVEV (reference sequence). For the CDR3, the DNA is TGTGCCAGCAGTTCACAGGGTAGGGGCATCTACGAGCAGTACTTC. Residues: CASSSQGRGIYEQYF.

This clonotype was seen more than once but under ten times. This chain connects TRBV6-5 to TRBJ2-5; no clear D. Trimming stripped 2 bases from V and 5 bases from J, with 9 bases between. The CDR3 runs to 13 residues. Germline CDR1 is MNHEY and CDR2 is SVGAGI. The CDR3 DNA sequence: TGTGCCAGCAGTTACCGTGTTCAGGAGACCCAGTACTTC. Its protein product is CASSYRVQETQYF.

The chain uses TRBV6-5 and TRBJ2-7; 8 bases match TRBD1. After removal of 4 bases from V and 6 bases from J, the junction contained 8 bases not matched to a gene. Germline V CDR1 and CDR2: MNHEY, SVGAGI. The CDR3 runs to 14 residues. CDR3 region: CASSSRTGTLEQYF. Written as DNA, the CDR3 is TGTGCCAGCAGTTCTAGGACAGGGACCCTCGAGCAGTACTTC.

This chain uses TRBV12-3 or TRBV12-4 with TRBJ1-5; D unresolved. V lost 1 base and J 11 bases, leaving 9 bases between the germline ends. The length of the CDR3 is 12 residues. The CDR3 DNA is TGTGCCAGCAGTTTAGGGTCCGTCGCCCAGCATTTT. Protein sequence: CASSLGSVAQHF.

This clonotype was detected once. The CDR3: CASSQEVDSSYEQYF. The CDR3 coding sequence is TGTGCCAGCAGCCAAGAGGTGGACAGCTCCTACGAGCAGTACTTC. The rearrangement uses TRBV4-2 and TRBJ2-7, with D maybe TRBD1 (6 bases). In germline, CDR1 is LGHNA, CDR2 YNFKEQ. The V gene lost 0 bases and the J gene lost 0 bases, with 9 bases spanning the gap. The length of the CDR3 is 15 residues.

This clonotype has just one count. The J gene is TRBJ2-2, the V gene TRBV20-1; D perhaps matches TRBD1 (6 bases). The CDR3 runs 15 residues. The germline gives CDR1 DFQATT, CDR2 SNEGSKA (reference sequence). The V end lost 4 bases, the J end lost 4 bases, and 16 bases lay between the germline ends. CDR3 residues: CSATHRARSTGELFF. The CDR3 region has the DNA TGCAGTGCTACGCACAGGGCTCGGAGCACCGGGGAGCTGTTTTTT.

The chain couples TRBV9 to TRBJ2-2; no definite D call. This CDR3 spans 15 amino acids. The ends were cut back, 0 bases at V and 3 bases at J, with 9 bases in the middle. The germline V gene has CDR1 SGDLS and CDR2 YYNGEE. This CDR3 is CASSVGAEYTGELFF. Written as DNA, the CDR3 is TGTGCCAGCAGCGTAGGCGCCGAATACACCGGGGAGCTGTTTTTT.

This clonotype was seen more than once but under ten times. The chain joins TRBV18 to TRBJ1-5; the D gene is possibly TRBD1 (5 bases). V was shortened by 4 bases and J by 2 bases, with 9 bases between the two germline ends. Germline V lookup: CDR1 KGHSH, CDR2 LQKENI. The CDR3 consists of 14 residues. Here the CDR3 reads CASSRTGGNQPQHF. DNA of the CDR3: TGTGCCAGCTCACGGACGGGGGGCAATCAGCCCCAGCATTTT.

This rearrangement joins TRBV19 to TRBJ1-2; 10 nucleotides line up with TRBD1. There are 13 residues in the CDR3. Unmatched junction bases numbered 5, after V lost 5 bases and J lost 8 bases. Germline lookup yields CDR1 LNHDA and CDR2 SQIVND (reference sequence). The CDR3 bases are TGTGCCAGTAGTCTGGGACAGGGGCGCGGCTACACCTTC. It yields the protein CASSLGQGRGYTF. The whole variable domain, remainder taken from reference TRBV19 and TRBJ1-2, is DGGITQSPKYLFRKEGQNVTLSCEQNLNHDAMYWYRQDPGQGLRLIYYSQIVNDFQKGDIAEGYSVSREKKESFPLTVTSAQKNPTAFYLCASSLGQGRGYTFGSGTRLTVV.

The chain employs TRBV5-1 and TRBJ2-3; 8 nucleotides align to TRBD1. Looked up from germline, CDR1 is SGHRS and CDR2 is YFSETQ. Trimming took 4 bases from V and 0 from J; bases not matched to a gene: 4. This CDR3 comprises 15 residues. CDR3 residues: CASSPGGSSTDTQYF. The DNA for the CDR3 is TGCGCCAGCAGCCCAGGGGGCTCAAGCACAGATACGCAGTATTTT.

For the CDR3, the DNA is TGCAGTGCTAGAACTCCTAACTATGGCTACACCTTC. This encodes CSARTPNYGYTF. This chain uses TRBV20-1 with TRBJ1-2; no clear D. The CDR3 is 12 amino acids. Germline values: CDR1 DFQATT, CDR2 SNEGSKA (reference sequence). V dropped 2 bases and J dropped 0 bases, with 4 bases sitting between them.

CDR3 region: CASSLQDTEAFF. CDR3 bases: TGTGCCAGCAGCTTACAGGACACTGAAGCTTTCTTT. The rearrangement links TRBV7-9 to TRBJ1-1; D is undetermined. The CDR3 runs to 12 residues. With 2 bases removed from V and 3 bases from J, the gap between germline ends came to 4 bases. Germline-derived CDR1 and CDR2 are SEHNR and FQNEAQ (reference sequence).

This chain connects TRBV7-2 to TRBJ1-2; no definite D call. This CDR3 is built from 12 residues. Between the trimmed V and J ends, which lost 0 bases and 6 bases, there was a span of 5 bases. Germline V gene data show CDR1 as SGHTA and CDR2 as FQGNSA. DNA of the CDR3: TGTGCCAGCAGCTTAGCGCGTAATGGCTACACCTTC. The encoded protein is CASSLARNGYTF.

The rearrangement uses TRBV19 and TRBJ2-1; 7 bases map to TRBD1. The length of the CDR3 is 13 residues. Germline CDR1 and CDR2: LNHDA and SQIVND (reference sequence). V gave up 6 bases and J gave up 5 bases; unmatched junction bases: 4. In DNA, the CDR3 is TGTGCCAGTAGCAGACAGGGACACAATGAGCAGTTCTTC. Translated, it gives CASSRQGHNEQFF.

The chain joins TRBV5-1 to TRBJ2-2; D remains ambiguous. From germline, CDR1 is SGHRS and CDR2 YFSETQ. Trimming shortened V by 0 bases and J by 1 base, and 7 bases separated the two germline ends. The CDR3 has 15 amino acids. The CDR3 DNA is TGCGCCAGCAGCTTGGGGGCTCAGAACACCGGGGAGCTGTTTTTT. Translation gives CASSLGAQNTGELFF.

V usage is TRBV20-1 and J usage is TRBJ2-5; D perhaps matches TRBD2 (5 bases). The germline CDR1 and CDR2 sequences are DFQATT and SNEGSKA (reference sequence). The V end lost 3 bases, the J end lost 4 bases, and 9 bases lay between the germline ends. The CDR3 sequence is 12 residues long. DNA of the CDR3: TGCAGTGCTAGCGGGGTGGGAGAGACCCAGTACTTC. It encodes CSASGVGETQYF.

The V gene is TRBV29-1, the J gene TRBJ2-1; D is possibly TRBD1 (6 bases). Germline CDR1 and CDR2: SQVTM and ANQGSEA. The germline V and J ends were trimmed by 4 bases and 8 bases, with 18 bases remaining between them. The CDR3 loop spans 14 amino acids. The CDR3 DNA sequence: TGCAGCGTTGTTAGGTGGGGGCCGATGGATGAGCAGTTCTTC. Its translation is CSVVRWGPMDEQFF.

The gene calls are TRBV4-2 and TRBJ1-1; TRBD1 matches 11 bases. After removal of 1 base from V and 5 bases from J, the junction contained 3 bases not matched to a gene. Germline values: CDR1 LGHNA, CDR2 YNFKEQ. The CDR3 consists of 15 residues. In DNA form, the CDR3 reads TGTGCCAGCAGCCAAGGGGACAGGGGGTCTACTGAAGCTTTCTTT. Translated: CASSQGDRGSTEAFF.

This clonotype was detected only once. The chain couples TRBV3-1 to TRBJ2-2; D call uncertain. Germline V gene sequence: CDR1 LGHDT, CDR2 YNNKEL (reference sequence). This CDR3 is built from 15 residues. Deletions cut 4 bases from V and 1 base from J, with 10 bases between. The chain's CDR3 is CASSPTRLNTGELFF. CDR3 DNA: TGTGCCAGCAGCCCGACACGGCTGAACACCGGGGAGCTGTTTTTT.